These 10 T cell receptor beta chains came from one sample sequenced in a study of blood T cell repertoires in COVID-19. This table comes from immunoSEQ multiplex PCR, and its TCRdb copy is limited to in-frame clones, with some not included. The sample consists of around 250,000 clones, approximately 85% of them appearing once. Sequencing was done on a sample of PBMCs or T cells enriched from blood (not recorded which). These receptors were collected from a woman between 50 and 59 years old who had recovered from COVID-19.

This chain joins TRBV13 and TRBJ2-2, with unresolved D. The CDR3 is made up of 14 amino acids. The V gene lost 3 bases and the J gene lost 1 base, with 6 bases spanning the gap. The germline V gene encodes CDR1 PRHDT and CDR2 FYEKMQ (reference sequence). This chain's CDR3 is CASSFNRNTGELFF. The CDR3 nucleotides are TGTGCCAGCAGCTTTAACAGGAACACCGGGGAGCTGTTTTTT.

This chain connects TRBV19 to TRBJ1-5, with 7 positions matching TRBD1. J lost 7 bases, V lost 5 bases, and 5 bases had no gene match. Germline V gives CDR1 LNHDA, CDR2 SQIVND (reference sequence). The CDR3 covers 13 residues. CDR3 sequence: CASSLGTVQPQHF. CDR3 DNA sequence: TGTGCCAGTAGTTTAGGGACAGTCCAGCCCCAGCATTTT.

This chain links TRBV5-4 with TRBJ1-2, with TRBD1 matching over 7 bases. The germline gives CDR1 SGHNT, CDR2 YYREEE (reference sequence). Losses at the gene ends were 1 base for V and 3 bases for J; bases not matched to a gene: 3. This CDR3 is built from 14 residues. The CDR3 protein is CASSLRTGDYGYTF. DNA of the CDR3: TGTGCCAGCAGCTTGAGGACAGGAGACTATGGCTACACCTTC.

The CDR3 DNA sequence: TGCAGTGCTGGTGGACAGGGTGGCACTGAAGCTTTCTTT. Its translation: CSAGGQGGTEAFF. The V and J genes are TRBV20-1 and TRBJ1-1, with 8 bases fitting TRBD1. The CDR3 runs 13 residues. Germline CDR1 and CDR2: DFQATT and SNEGSKA (reference sequence). The V and J ends lost 5 bases and 4 bases, in that order; junction bases with no gene match: 6.

The CDR3 loop reads CSVDLGLAGLNEQFF. CDR3 DNA sequence: TGCAGCGTTGATCTGGGACTAGCGGGCCTCAATGAGCAGTTCTTC. J is TRBJ2-1 and V is TRBV29-1; TRBD2 agrees at 12 bases. This CDR3 contains 15 residues. V shed 3 bases, J shed 6 bases, and the junction held 6 bases outside the gene matches. The germline V gene has CDR1 SQVTM and CDR2 ANQGSEA.

CDR3: CASSSALGEGVYGYTF. The CDR3 nucleotides read TGTGCCAGCAGCTCCGCCCTCGGGGAGGGAGTCTATGGCTACACCTTC. This chain joins TRBV7-9 and TRBJ1-2; D is ambiguous. The CDR3 extends over 16 amino acids. The ends were cut back, 4 bases at V and 4 bases at J, with 19 bases in the middle. CDR1 SEHNR and CDR2 FQNEAQ come from the germline V gene (reference sequence). The full variable domain, with the rest looked up from reference TRBV7-9 and TRBJ1-2, is DTGVSQNPRHKITKRGQNVTFRCDPISEHNRLYWYRQTLGQGPEFLTYFQNEAQLEKSRLLSDRFSAERPKGSFSTLEIQRTEQGDSAMYLCASSSALGEGVYGYTFGSGTRLTVV.

V and J are TRBV7-2 and TRBJ2-3; D is uncertain. Germline V gene sequence: CDR1 SGHTA, CDR2 FQGNSA. V dropped 2 bases and J dropped 0 bases, with 12 bases sitting between them. This CDR3 is built from 16 residues. The CDR3 sequence is CASSLRVARSTDTQYF. In DNA form, the CDR3 reads TGTGCCAGCAGCTTACGCGTAGCTCGGAGCACAGATACGCAGTATTTT.

The chain employs TRBV28 and TRBJ1-3, with unresolved D. V lost 3 bases and J lost 0, with 6 bases in between. The CDR3 contains 14 residues. CDR1 MDHEN and CDR2 SYDVKM come from the germline V gene. DNA for the CDR3: TGTGCCAGCAGTTTCCCCCGCTCTGGAAACACCATATATTTT. Encoded protein: CASSFPRSGNTIYF.

The chain uses TRBV28 and TRBJ1-4, with 8 positions matching TRBD1. Germline V gene sequence: CDR1 MDHEN, CDR2 SYDVKM. The J segment lost 2 bases and the V segment lost 4 bases, leaving 9 bases of the junction unmatched. The CDR3 has 17 amino acids. The CDR3 spells CASSYPQWTGTNEKLFF. CDR3 DNA: TGTGCCAGCAGTTACCCCCAATGGACAGGGACTAATGAAAAACTGTTTTTT.

V is TRBV4-1 and J is TRBJ2-3; 7 bases align to TRBD1. The CDR3 totals 16 residues. Germline-derived CDR1 and CDR2 are MGHRA and YSYEKL. The ends lost 0 bases at V and 1 base at J; junction bases unmatched: 4. In DNA form, the CDR3 reads TGCGCCAGCAGCCAAGACCCCGGGACAGGCACAGATACGCAGTATTTT. Amino acid sequence: CASSQDPGTGTDTQYF.